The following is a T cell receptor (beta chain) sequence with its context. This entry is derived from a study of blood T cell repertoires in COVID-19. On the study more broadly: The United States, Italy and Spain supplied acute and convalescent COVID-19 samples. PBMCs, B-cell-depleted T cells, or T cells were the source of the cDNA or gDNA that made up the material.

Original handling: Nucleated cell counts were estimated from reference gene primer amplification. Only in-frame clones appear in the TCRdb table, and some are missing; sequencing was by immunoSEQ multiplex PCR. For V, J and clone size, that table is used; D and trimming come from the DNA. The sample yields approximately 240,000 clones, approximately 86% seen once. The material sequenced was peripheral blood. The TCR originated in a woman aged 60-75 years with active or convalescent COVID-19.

CDR3 sequence reads: CASRTGHANGYTF. CDR3 DNA sequence: TGTGCCAGTAGGACGGGACACGCCAATGGCTACACCTTC. This rearrangement joins TRBV19 to TRBJ1-2; the D gene is possibly TRBD1 (6 bases). Germline lookup yields CDR1 LNHDA and CDR2 SQIVND (reference sequence). V shed 6 bases and J shed 6 bases, with 14 bases lying between them. This CDR3 is 13 amino acids long.